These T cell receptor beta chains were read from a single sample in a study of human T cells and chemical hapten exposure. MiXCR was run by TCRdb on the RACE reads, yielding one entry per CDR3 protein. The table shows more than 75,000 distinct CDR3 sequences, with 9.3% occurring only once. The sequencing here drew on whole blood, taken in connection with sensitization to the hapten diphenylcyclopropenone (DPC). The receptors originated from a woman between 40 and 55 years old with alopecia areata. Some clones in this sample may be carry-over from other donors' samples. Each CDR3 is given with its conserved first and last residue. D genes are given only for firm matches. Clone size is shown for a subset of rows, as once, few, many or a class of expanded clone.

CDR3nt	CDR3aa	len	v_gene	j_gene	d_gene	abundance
TGTGCCAGCAGCTTAAGTAGCAGCGGGAGGGCACAAGGGGAGCAGTATTTT	CASSLSSSGRAQGEQYF	17	TRBV7-2	TRBJ2-3	TRBD2	many
TGCAGTGCTAGCGATGGCGGGAGGGGGTCCTACGAGCAGTACTTC	CSASDGGRGSYEQYF	15	TRBV20-1	TRBJ2-7	TRBD2	.
TGCGCCAGCAGCTTGGAATCGCGGACGGCTTTCTTT	CASSLESRTAFF	12	TRBV5-1	TRBJ1-1	.	few
TGTGCCAGCCGATCCGGGACTAGCGGCAGCGGGGAGCAGTACTTC	CASRSGTSGSGEQYF	15	TRBV6-5	TRBJ2-7	TRBD2	few
TGCAGTGCTAGAGATCCTAGCATCAGAGATACGCAGTATTTT	CSARDPSIRDTQYF	14	TRBV20-1	TRBJ2-3	.	few
TGCGCCAGCAGTACAGGGGGCTTTGCCAAAAACATTCAGTACTTC	CASSTGGFAKNIQYF	15	TRBV10-2	TRBJ2-4	TRBD1	few
TGCAGCGCGGGGGTCTTGAACACTGAAGCTTTCTTT	CSAGVLNTEAFF	12	TRBV29-1	TRBJ1-1	.	.
TGTGCCAGCAGCTCGACGGGATGGACAGATACGCAGTATTTT	CASSSTGWTDTQYF	14	TRBV7-6	TRBJ2-3	.	.
TGTGCCAGCAGCTTAGCGCTGGGTGGCTACACCTTC	CASSLALGGYTF	12	TRBV7-6	TRBJ1-2	.	few
TGTGCCCCAGAAGAGCAGTACTTC	CAPEEQYF	8	TRBV10-3	TRBJ2-7	.	.
TGTGCCAGCTCATTGACAGGGGTCTACGAGCAGTACTTC	CASSLTGVYEQYF	13	TRBV6-5	TRBJ2-7	TRBD1	.
TGCAGTTCGGACAGGGGGCGGAACGAGCAGTACTTC	CSSDRGRNEQYF	12	TRBV20-1	TRBJ2-7	TRBD1	few
TGTGCCAGCAGCCCCCTAGTGACAGAGAACTATGGCTACACCTTC	CASSPLVTENYGYTF	15	TRBV7-9	TRBJ1-2	.	many
TGTGCCAGCAGCTCAACAGGGGGCGGCCCCTACGAGCAGTACTTC	CASSSTGGGPYEQYF	15	TRBV7-2	TRBJ2-7	TRBD1	.
TGTGCCAGCAGCGCACAGAACTTCTACGAGCAGTACTTC	CASSAQNFYEQYF	13	TRBV9	TRBJ2-7	.	.
TGTGCCACACAGCGGGACCGCGCGAACACCGGGGAGCTGTTTTTT	CATQRDRANTGELFF	15	TRBV5-6	TRBJ2-2	TRBD2	many
TGTGCCAGCAGTCGGGCCCGGGGGTTCGGGGAGACCCAGTACTTC	CASSRARGFGETQYF	15	TRBV7-8	TRBJ2-5	.	.
TGTGCCAGCAGTCGCAGACTAGTTCAGCAAGCCGAGCAGTACTTC	CASSRRLVQQAEQYF	15	TRBV6-2/TRBV6-3	TRBJ2-7	.	many
TGTGCCAGCAGGGGACAGGGGATTTCCTACGAGCAGTACTTC	CASRGQGISYEQYF	14	TRBV2	TRBJ2-7	TRBD1	many
TGTGCCAGCAGTTTTCTGGGACAGGGGTTGGGTGAGCAGTTCTTC	CASSFLGQGLGEQFF	15	TRBV12-3/TRBV12-4	TRBJ2-1	TRBD1	few
TGTGCCAGCTTAGAGACGCTGGTGTTCGGTACGCAGTATTTT	CASLETLVFGTQYF	14	TRBV6-2/TRBV6-3	TRBJ2-3	.	many
TGTGCCACCAGTGATGCCTCGGGCCCGCTGAATCAGCCCCAGCATTTT	CATSDASGPLNQPQHF	16	TRBV24-1	TRBJ1-5	.	few
TGTGCCATCAGTGAGCCGACGTTGGGTACGCAGTATTTT	CAISEPTLGTQYF	13	TRBV10-3	TRBJ2-3	.	.
TGTGCCAGCAGTTTCACCGCTAACTATGGCTACACCTTC	CASSFTANYGYTF	13	TRBV12-3/TRBV12-4	TRBJ1-2	.	many
TGTGCCAGCAGCCTTACAGGATTGCTTTCCTACGAGCAGTACTTC	CASSLTGLLSYEQYF	15	TRBV27	TRBJ2-7	.	few
TGTGCCAGCAGAGAGGAGCGGGAGGGCAGGGAGCTGTTTTTT	CASREEREGRELFF	14	TRBV11-2	TRBJ2-2	TRBD2	.
TGTGCCAGCAGCCCCACAGGTTATGAGCAGTTCTTC	CASSPTGYEQFF	12	TRBV7-2	TRBJ2-1	.	many
TGTGCCAGCAGCTTAACCCCGACAGGGTGGGACGAGCAGTACTTC	CASSLTPTGWDEQYF	15	TRBV7-3	TRBJ2-7	TRBD1	.
TGTGCCAGCAGCTTGGCGAACACAGGGGACAGCAATCAGCCCCAGCATTTT	CASSLANTGDSNQPQHF	17	TRBV5-6	TRBJ1-5	TRBD1	.
TGTGCCAGCAGCCCTACCATTAATAGCAATCAGCCCCAGCATTTT	CASSPTINSNQPQHF	15	TRBV6-2/TRBV6-3	TRBJ1-5	.	many
TGTGCCAGCAGTTTAGCAGCCCGTTACGAGCAGTACTTC	CASSLAARYEQYF	13	TRBV28	TRBJ2-7	.	.
TGTGCCAGCAGTTTGGGAGGGTACGTCGACGAGCAGTACTTC	CASSLGGYVDEQYF	14	TRBV27	TRBJ2-7	TRBD2	few
TGTGCCAGCACCCCAAGGGGCTACCGGGCTCGGAATCAGCCCCAGCATTTT	CASTPRGYRARNQPQHF	17	TRBV28	TRBJ1-5	.	.
TGCAGTGCTTCTGCAGGGGCGGTGAGCTCACCCCTCCACTTT	CSASAGAVSSPLHF	14	TRBV20-1	TRBJ1-6	.	.
TGCAGCGTTGACGGTCTAGCGGGAGTACAGTTCTTC	CSVDGLAGVQFF	12	TRBV29-1	TRBJ2-1	TRBD2	many
TGTGCCAGCAGTTGCAGAGGGTGGCTCAATCAGCCCCAGCATTTT	CASSCRGWLNQPQHF	15	TRBV6-5	TRBJ1-5	.	.
TGTGCCAGCAGCTTAGTCCCGGACTCCTCCACAGATACGCAGTATTTT	CASSLVPDSSTDTQYF	16	TRBV7-2	TRBJ2-3	.	many